This T cell receptor beta chain emerged from a study of OX40 agonist ivuxolimab in advanced cancers. Study-level background: Ivuxolimab was an agonistic, fully human IgG2 monoclonal antibody directed against OX40 (CD134), a costimulatory receptor. Intravenous ivuxolimab was administered to patients every 2 weeks at six dose levels: 0.01, 0.1, 0.3, 1.5, 3 and 10 mg/kg. Partial responses occurred in three dose-escalation patients, of whom one had hepatocellular carcinoma and two had cutaneous melanoma. The paper covers the monotherapy dose-escalation part of the phase I ivuxolimab trial, which included N ≈ 52 patients. A male proportion of nearly 85% and a mean age of approximately 61 years, ranging from roughly 23 to 90, were recorded for the dose-escalation cohort. Of the approximately 53 patients in dose escalation, around 20 had hepatocellular carcinoma, some 15 had melanoma, 9 had renal cell carcinoma and 9 had head and neck cancer. Patients were allowed to have had prior anti-PD-1, anti-PD-L1 or anti-CTLA-4 therapy, and around 37% of the dose-escalation patients had previously received checkpoint inhibitors. The point of sequencing TCRbeta in the periphery was to test whether ivuxolimab changed TCR sequence diversity and drove clonal T-cell expansion.

Broad study findings and their caveats: Which antigens the clonally expanded peripheral T cells were specific for was not determined. At doses from 0.1 to 3.0 mg/kg, clonal expansion was seen in both CD4+ and CD8+ blood T cells between baseline and week 6. Low levels of normalized T-cell clonal expansion were also seen in some nonresponding patients. Partial responders in the 0.1-3.0 mg/kg groups had among the lowest normalized peripheral clonal expansion, especially among CD8+ T cells. After ivuxolimab, CD8+ T cells had more expanded clones than CD4+ T cells on average.

For sequencing of the TCRbeta CDR3 region, genomic DNA was extracted from the sorted cells. TCRbeta CDR3 regions were sequenced using the immunoSEQ Assay. This is the immuneACCESS table as TCRdb keeps it, with only in-frame sequences that have V and J called. A part of the clones is gone; compared with another copy, unresolved V genes explain less than half, and the rest is unexplained. This sample comprises approximately 11,000 clones, around nine tenths of them detected only once. The ten largest clones take up about 30% of the sample. Reading from cysteine to phenylalanine, the CDR3 counts 11 amino acids. Here the CDR3 DNA is all that survives: 33 bases in frame from base 1. The germline V gene (reference sequence) yields MNHEY for CDR1 and SMNVEV for CDR2. V is clipped by 5 bases and J by 11 bases, and the sequence between their germline boundaries is 10 bases long. As concerns this clone: It has no known antigen specificity. Base qualities are not recorded, but no much larger clone differs from it by a single base.

The trial excluded patients who had a history of autoimmune disease or who were on systemic immunosuppression. Peripheral blood for TCR sequencing was collected from all dose cohorts at baseline, on cycle 4 day 1, and on cycle 7 day 1. The samples were taken from a phase I, first-in-human, multicenter, open-label dose-escalation trial of ivuxolimab. Adults with locally advanced or metastatic melanoma, renal cell, hepatocellular, or head and neck squamous cell carcinoma were enrolled in the trial. CD4+ and CD8+ T cells were sorted separately from peripheral blood before TCR sequencing. The chain was built from TRBV27 and TRBJ2-1; the D segment might be TRBD1 or TRBD2, since each matches 6 bases. The sample was CD4+ or CD8+ T cells sorted from blood, taken in a trial of the OX40 agonist ivuxolimab. The TCR was taken from an adult with an advanced solid tumor such as melanoma, head and neck, liver or kidney cancer. The CDR3: CASSPGAKQFF. The DNA sequence is as follows: TGTGCCAGCAGTCCGGGGGCCAAGCAGTTCTTC.